These T cell receptor beta chains were read from a single sample in a study of CD8+ T cells in alopecia areata. Clones were sequenced by immunoSEQ multiplex PCR, and TCRdb holds only the in-frame ones, with some missing. The top ten clones hold around a fifth of a sample with approximately 99,000 clones, approximately 59% of them seen once. The material sequenced was CD8+ T cells sorted from blood. The source of these receptors is a human donor in good health. CDR3s include the opening cysteine and the closing phenylalanine or tryptophan. The D gene is left open where the match is weak. The size field is filled for only some rows; it gives once, few, many or a size class.

CDR3aa,CDR3nt,abundance,d_gene,v_gene,j_gene
CASSEPSTSGGPYEQYF,TGTGCCAGCAGCGAGCCCTCGACTAGCGGGGGGCCCTACGAGCAGTACTTC,NA,TRBD2,TRBV9,TRBJ2-7
CASSLALAGPKETQYF,TGTGCCAGCAGCTTAGCACTAGCGGGGCCCAAAGAGACCCAGTACTTC,NA,TRBD2,TRBV13,TRBJ2-5
CASSSVGDRYYEQYF,TGCGCCAGCAGCTCGGTCGGGGACAGGTACTACGAGCAGTACTTC,NA,TRBD1,TRBV5-1,TRBJ2-7
CSVETGRSPYEQYF,TGCAGCGTTGAAACAGGCAGGAGCCCCTACGAGCAGTACTTC,few,NA,TRBV29-1,TRBJ2-7
CASSPEWVHGVDEQFF,TGTGCCAGCAGCCCGGAATGGGTACACGGGGTGGATGAGCAGTTCTTC,NA,NA,TRBV9,TRBJ2-1
CASSPGIYGYTF,TGTGCCAGCAGCCCAGGGATTTATGGCTACACCTTC,NA,NA,TRBV7-9,TRBJ1-2
CSARTGANYGYTF,TGCAGCGCAAGGACGGGAGCTAACTATGGCTACACCTTC,NA,NA,TRBV29-1,TRBJ1-2
CASSLTGNTEAFF,TGTGCCAGCAGCTTGACAGGGAACACTGAAGCTTTCTTT,NA,NA,TRBV13,TRBJ1-1
CASSYYGGHQYEQYF,TGTGCCAGCAGTTACTATGGGGGCCACCAGTACGAGCAGTACTTC,once,NA,TRBV6-6,TRBJ2-7
CASSYSGYGYTF,TGTGCCAGCAGTTACTCAGGGTATGGCTACACCTTC,NA,NA,TRBV6-5,TRBJ1-2
CASGQTGRDYGYTF,TGTGCTAGTGGTCAAACGGGACGGGACTATGGCTACACCTTC,NA,NA,TRBV12-5,TRBJ1-2
CASSFRVWETQYF,TGTGCCAGCAGCTTCAGGGTTTGGGAGACCCAGTACTTC,once,NA,TRBV7-9,TRBJ2-5
CASSPRTGEDEQFF,TGTGCCAGCAGTCCACGGACAGGGGAAGATGAGCAGTTCTTC,NA,TRBD1,TRBV6-5,TRBJ2-1
CASIGSWNTEAFF,TGCGCCAGCATAGGTAGCTGGAACACTGAAGCTTTCTTT,NA,NA,TRBV5-1,TRBJ1-1
CASSEGVAFF,TGTGCCAGCAGTGAAGGGGTAGCTTTCTTT,once,NA,TRBV2,TRBJ1-1
CASSLGFRGMNTEAFF,TGTGCCAGCAGCTTGGGTTTCCGTGGAATGAACACTGAAGCTTTCTTT,once,NA,TRBV7-2,TRBJ1-1
CASSGGQGGTDEQFF,TGCGCCAGCAGCGGCGGACAGGGTGGTACGGATGAGCAGTTCTTC,once,TRBD1,TRBV5-1,TRBJ2-1
CASSLAGEISYEQYF,TGTGCCAGCAGTCTAGCGGGGGAGATCTCCTACGAGCAGTACTTC,NA,TRBD2,TRBV28,TRBJ2-7
CASSQGIAADTQYF,TGCGCCAGCAGCCAAGGGATCGCGGCAGATACGCAGTATTTT,NA,NA,TRBV4-1,TRBJ2-3
CASSRDGGELFF,TGCGCCAGCAGCCGGGACGGCGGGGAGCTGTTTTTT,few,NA,TRBV4-1,TRBJ2-2
CASSTSGGNYGYTF,TGTGCCAGCAGCACAAGTGGGGGGAACTATGGCTACACCTTC,NA,NA,TRBV9,TRBJ1-2
CATSSRQAGANVLTF,TGTGCCACCAGCAGCAGACAGGCTGGGGCCAACGTCCTGACTTTC,few,NA,TRBV15,TRBJ2-6
CASNRLAETHTGELFF,TGTGCCAGTAACCGACTAGCGGAGACCCACACCGGGGAGCTGTTTTTT,few,TRBD2,TRBV19,TRBJ2-2
CASSPLQGGEQFF,TGTGCCAGCTCACCTCTACAGGGTGGTGAGCAGTTCTTC,NA,NA,TRBV18,TRBJ2-1
CASIPWTGVVNTEAFF,TGTGCCAGTATTCCTTGGACCGGGGTTGTGAACACTGAAGCTTTCTTT,NA,NA,TRBV5-4,TRBJ1-1
CATTGDTGELFF,TGTGCCACAACAGGGGACACCGGGGAGCTGTTTTTT,NA,TRBD1,TRBV7-6,TRBJ2-2
CASSESDTQYF,TGCGCCAGCAGTGAATCAGATACGCAGTATTTT,NA,NA,TRBV10-2,TRBJ2-3
CASTGSSYEQYF,TGTGCCAGCACAGGAAGCTCCTACGAGCAGTACTTC,NA,NA,TRBV28,TRBJ2-7
CASSDPMGNEKLFF,TGTGCCAGCAGTGATCCGATGGGGAATGAAAAACTGTTTTTT,NA,NA,TRBV25-1,TRBJ1-4
CAISESHRGAQYF,TGTGCCATCAGTGAGTCACACCGGGGAGCCCAGTACTTC,NA,NA,TRBV10-3,TRBJ2-5
CASSPSAAGNTIYF,TGTGCCAGCAGCCCCTCGGCGGCGGGAAACACCATATATTTT,NA,NA,TRBV13,TRBJ1-3
CASSPTARGFESPLHF,TGCGCCAGCAGCCCGACCGCCAGGGGGTTCGAGTCACCCCTCCACTTT,NA,TRBD1,TRBV4-3,TRBJ1-6
CAWSLTSGGVYEQFF,TGTGCCTGGAGTCTGACTAGCGGGGGGGTATATGAGCAGTTCTTC,NA,TRBD2,TRBV30,TRBJ2-1
CATPARLAGPGDTQYF,TGTGCCACCCCGGCGAGACTAGCGGGGCCCGGGGATACGCAGTATTTT,NA,TRBD2,TRBV7-2,TRBJ2-3
CSAPGLHTGELFF,TGCAGCGCACCGGGACTGCACACCGGGGAGCTGTTTTTT,few,NA,TRBV29-1,TRBJ2-2
CASSVGVGVVRNEQFF,TGTGCCAGCAGCGTAGGGGTCGGGGTCGTGAGGAATGAGCAGTTCTTC,NA,NA,TRBV9,TRBJ2-1
CASSLTGGDEQYF,TGCGCCAGCAGCTTGACAGGGGGGGACGAGCAGTACTTC,NA,NA,TRBV5-1,TRBJ2-7
CASSQLGLPLRYTF,TGCGCCAGCAGCCAACTGGGACTTCCTTTGCGCTACACCTTC,NA,NA,TRBV4-1,TRBJ1-2
CASSQGITRGVNYGYTF,TGCGCCAGCAGCCAAGGAATCACGAGGGGAGTTAACTATGGCTACACCTTC,NA,NA,TRBV4-1,TRBJ1-2
CASSPGFGEQYF,TGTGCCAGCAGCCCAGGGTTTGGCGAGCAGTACTTC,NA,NA,TRBV9,TRBJ2-7
CASSLAYNSPLHF,TGTGCCAGCAGCTTAGCCTATAATTCACCCCTCCACTTT,NA,NA,TRBV7-9,TRBJ1-6
CSVDLTGSYGYTF,TGCAGCGTTGATCTCACAGGCTCATATGGCTACACCTTC,NA,NA,TRBV29-1,TRBJ1-2
CASSQDVPQGADIQYF,TGCGCCAGCAGCCAAGATGTACCCCAGGGGGCGGACATTCAGTACTTC,NA,TRBD1,TRBV4-3,TRBJ2-4
CAISHYKDSLNTEAFF,TGTGCCATCAGTCATTATAAGGACAGCTTGAACACTGAAGCTTTCTTT,many,NA,TRBV10-3,TRBJ1-1
CASSKRPGLAGGPQETQYF,TGTGCCAGCAGCAAGAGACCGGGACTAGCGGGGGGGCCCCAAGAGACCCAGTACTTC,NA,TRBD2,TRBV13,TRBJ2-5
CAASGYGNQPQHF,TGTGCCGCGTCGGGGTATGGCAATCAGCCCCAGCATTTT,NA,NA,TRBV30,TRBJ1-5
CASSVGGHPFTDTQYF,TGTGCCAGCAGCGTAGGAGGCCACCCTTTCACAGATACGCAGTATTTT,NA,NA,TRBV9,TRBJ2-3
CSVGGGWSSEQYF,TGCAGCGTTGGCGGGGGATGGTCGAGCGAGCAGTACTTC,NA,TRBD2,TRBV29-1,TRBJ2-7
CASSQGPEAFF,TGTGCCAGCAGCCAAGGTCCTGAAGCTTTCTTT,NA,NA,TRBV4-2,TRBJ1-1
CASSVAGSRSTDTQYF,TGTGCCAGCAGCGTAGCAGGTAGCCGAAGCACAGATACGCAGTATTTT,NA,NA,TRBV9,TRBJ2-3
CASSLLHLTDTQYF,TGTGCCAGCAGTTTACTACACCTCACAGATACGCAGTATTTT,NA,NA,TRBV27,TRBJ2-3
CASSSDGQETQYF,TGTGCCAGTAGTAGTGACGGCCAAGAGACCCAGTACTTC,NA,NA,TRBV19,TRBJ2-5
CASSLDPGFYEQYF,TGTGCCAGCAGCTTAGACCCAGGGTTTTACGAGCAGTACTTC,NA,NA,TRBV7-2,TRBJ2-7